This entry concerns a single T cell receptor (beta chain). The sample belongs to a study of blood T cell repertoires in COVID-19. Only in-frame clones appear in the TCRdb table, and some are missing; sequencing was by immunoSEQ multiplex PCR. Among hundreds of thousands of clones listed, around 90% were seen once. The CDR3 has 15 amino acids. Trimming pared 1 base from V and 2 bases from J, leaving 12 bases between. The germline V gene encodes CDR1 SGHAT and CDR2 FQNNGV. Sequencing was performed on PBMCs or T cells enriched from blood (not recorded which). V usage is TRBV11-2 and J usage is TRBJ2-7; a possible D gene is TRBD2 (5 bases). The receptor comes from a woman aged 40 to 50 who had recovered from COVID-19. The CDR3 DNA follows: TGTGCCAGCAGCTTAGTGGACTCGGCCCCCTACGAGCAGTACTTC. Amino acid sequence: CASSLVDSAPYEQYF.